This T cell receptor beta chain was recovered during a study of blood T cells in healthy people across ages (dated by TCRdb to the mid-2010s). For context, the study as a whole: Template switching captured roughly one uniquely barcoded TCR beta cDNA molecule per two T cells in model experiments. Using deep sequencing normalized with unique cDNA molecular identifiers, the study measured how TCR beta repertoire diversity changes with age. The donors were split into four age groups: young (average around 16 years), middle-aged (roughly 39), aged (over 55) and long-lived (about 74). To avoid experimental bias, donors of different ages were randomly spread across the sequencing lanes. Two additional independent replicas of 1 million unique cDNA reads from the same blood draw were analyzed for two donors (one aged 18 to 30 and one aged 80 or older).

The 35 to 40 donors, aged roughly 6 to 95 years, were systemically healthy Caucasian individuals from Russia. About 10 milliliters of peripheral blood were collected from each donor into EDTA-treated Vacutainer tubes. Ficoll-Paque density-gradient centrifugation was used to isolate PBMCs, with at least 6.5 million per sample. Trizol reagent was used to extract total RNA from PBMCs, with at least 5.5 micrograms per sample. For every donor, flow cytometry on a PBMC aliquot measured the percentage of naive CD45RAhigh/CD27high T cells. Broader findings and caveats from the paper: As age increased, observed TCR beta diversity per million T cells dropped in a roughly linear way, and a significant reduction was already evident by age about 40. Since profiling was done on bulk unsorted PBMCs, naive and antigen-experienced compartments could not be conclusively compared. Compared with the aged group, the long-lived group had more naive CD4+ T cells, fewer expanded clones and increased TCR diversity, a pattern suggesting age selection. Because the CMV infection status of the donors was unknown, age-related changes in expanded clonotypes may potentially have been confounded. The percentage of naive T cells measured by flow cytometry correlated strongly with observed TCR beta diversity. Estimates of total diversity based on one million sequenced T cells were regarded as lower bounds and as underestimates.

CDR1 and CDR2 (MDHEN, SYDVKM) derive from the germline V gene. Trimming leaves V shorter by 4 bases and J shorter by 3 bases, with the junction holding 7 bases beyond the gene matches. The CDR3 contains 16 residues, cysteine and phenylalanine counted. The DNA shown is the 48-base CDR3, in frame from base 1. As concerns this clonotype: Its cognate antigen has yet to be identified. One base away there is no much larger clone; base qualities are not given.

Library preparation employed 5' RACE. Sequenced on an Illumina HiSeq 2500. A second PCR of about 7 to 12 cycles was performed with a sample-barcoded 5' primer and a J-beta primer mix. A unique molecular identifier was introduced onto each TCR beta cDNA molecule by a template-switch 5' adaptor carrying 12 random nucleotides. Each sample yielded at least 2.5 million CDR3-containing paired-end reads. First-strand cDNA was synthesized from all RNA with the Mint cDNA synthesis kit, primed by a TRBC-specific oligonucleotide. After uracil-DNA glycosylase treatment, a first 18-cycle PCR used universal primers M1SS and BC2_uni_R on all cDNA. Per the source publication's procedure: For normalization, 1 million high-quality reads were randomly selected from each sample, with every read carrying a distinct molecular identifier. Reads sharing molecular identifiers were discarded rather than binned into consensus sequences. MiTCR, with a Q25 quality threshold and the strictest error-elimination algorithm, was used for CDR3 identification, clonotype clustering and error correction. A nonparametric unseen species model with Euler transformation was used to estimate a lower bound on total TCR beta diversity. TCRdb cleaned the public reads at Q25 with fastp, built clones with MiXCR and kept in-frame beta chains. All rows with the same CDR3 protein become a single entry with the most common DNA and genes. The V and J calls were not made by the authors but by TCRdb's processing. A total of hundreds of thousands of distinct CDR3 sequences appear in this sample, roughly three fifths of them only once. The ten most abundant clones make up 20% to 30% of the sample.

The receptor chain draws on TRBV28 and TRBJ1-5, and TRBD1 matches 9 of the central bases. The TCR sequence derives from a man between 40 and 49 years old in good health. Input material: blood. Here is the DNA: TGTGCCAGCAGTTATTTACAGGGGGCGTACAATCAGCCCCAGCATTTT. Its protein is CASSYLQGAYNQPQHF.